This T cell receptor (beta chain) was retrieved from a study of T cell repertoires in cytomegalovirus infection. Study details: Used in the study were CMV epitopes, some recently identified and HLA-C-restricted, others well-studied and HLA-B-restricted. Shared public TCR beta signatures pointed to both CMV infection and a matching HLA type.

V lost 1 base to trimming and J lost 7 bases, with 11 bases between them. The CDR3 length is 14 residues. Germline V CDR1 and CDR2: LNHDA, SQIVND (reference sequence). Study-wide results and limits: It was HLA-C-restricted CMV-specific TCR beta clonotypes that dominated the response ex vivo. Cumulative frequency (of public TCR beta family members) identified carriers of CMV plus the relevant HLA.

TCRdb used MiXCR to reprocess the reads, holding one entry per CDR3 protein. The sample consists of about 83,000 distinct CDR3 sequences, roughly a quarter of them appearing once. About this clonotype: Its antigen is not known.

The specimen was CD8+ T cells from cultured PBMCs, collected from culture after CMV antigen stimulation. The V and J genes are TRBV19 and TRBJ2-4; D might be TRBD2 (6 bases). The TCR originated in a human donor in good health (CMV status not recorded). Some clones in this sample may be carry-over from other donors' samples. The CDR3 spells CASSIGGEWNIQYF. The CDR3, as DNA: TGTGCCAGTAGTATAGGCGGGGAATGGAACATTCAGTACTTC.